Each of the 5 T cell receptor beta chains below was sequenced from the same sample in a study of blood T cell repertoires in COVID-19. Profiled with immunoSEQ multiplex PCR; TCRdb holds only in-frame clones, not every one. This table holds some 76,000 clones, roughly 91% found once. Input material: peripheral blood. The receptors were sampled from a man in his fifties or sixties with acute or convalescent COVID-19.

This chain connects TRBV28 to TRBJ2-3; 7 bases fit TRBD2. CDR3 length: 15 residues. The junction had 13 bases not matched to a gene; V was cut back by 7 bases and J by 6 bases. Germline values: CDR1 MDHEN, CDR2 SYDVKM. The CDR3 sequence is CASTDGGGPGDTQYF. CDR3 coding DNA: TGTGCCAGCACCGATGGGGGAGGGCCCGGTGATACGCAGTATTTT.

This clone has just one count. The CDR3 DNA reads TGCAGCGTTGGGGTAGCGGGGAACAATGAGCAGTTCTTC. It codes for CSVGVAGNNEQFF. The genes are TRBV29-1 and TRBJ2-1, with 8 bases matching TRBD2. Germline loops: CDR1 SQVTM, CDR2 ANQGSEA. This CDR3 contains 13 residues. V lost 4 bases to trimming and J lost 5 bases; unmatched junction nucleotides: 4.

The J gene is TRBJ1-1, the V gene TRBV6-6, with D possibly matching TRBD1 (5 bases). The CDR3 extends over 16 amino acids. Trimming shortened V by 4 bases and J by 0 bases, and 15 bases separated the two germline ends. In germline, CDR1 is MNHNY, CDR2 SVGAGI (reference sequence). The CDR3 DNA reads TGTGCCAGCAGTTTTGGCGGGACTGCTATGAACACTGAAGCTTTCTTT. Amino acids: CASSFGGTAMNTEAFF.

This clone has a handful of counts. V is TRBV7-9 and J is TRBJ2-7; no clear D gene. V was trimmed by 5 bases and J by 3 bases, leaving 8 bases between them. The CDR3 is 12 residues long. Germline V lookup: CDR1 SEHNR, CDR2 FQNEAQ (reference sequence). In nucleotides, the CDR3 is TGTGCCAGCAGCCTCGGGTTCTACGAGCAGTACTTC. Residues: CASSLGFYEQYF.

The J gene is TRBJ1-2, the V gene TRBV5-6; 8 bases map to TRBD1. Germline-derived CDR1 and CDR2 are SGHDT and YYEEEE. The CDR3 runs 14 residues. The J segment lost 8 bases and the V segment lost 1 base, leaving 7 bases of the junction unmatched. CDR3 DNA: TGTGCCAGCAGCTTGAAGCCAGGGGGCGCCGGCTACACCTTC. This translates into CASSLKPGGAGYTF. Supplemented by reference TRBV5-6 and TRBJ1-2, the full variable domain reads DAGVTQSPTHLIKTRGQQVTLRCSPKSGHDTVSWYQQALGQGPQFIFQYYEEEERQRGNFPDRFSGHQFPNYSSELNVNALLLGDSALYLCASSLKPGGAGYTFGSGTRLTVV.